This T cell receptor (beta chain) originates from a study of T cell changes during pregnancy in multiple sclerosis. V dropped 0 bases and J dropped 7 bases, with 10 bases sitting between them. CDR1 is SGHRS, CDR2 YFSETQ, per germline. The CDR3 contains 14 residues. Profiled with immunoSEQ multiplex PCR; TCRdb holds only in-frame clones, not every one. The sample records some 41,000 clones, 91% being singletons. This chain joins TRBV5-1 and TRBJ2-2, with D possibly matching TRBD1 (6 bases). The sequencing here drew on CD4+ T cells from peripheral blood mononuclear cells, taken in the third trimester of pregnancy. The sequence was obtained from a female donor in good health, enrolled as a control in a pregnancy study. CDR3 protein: CASSLAGEIGELFF. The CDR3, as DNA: TGCGCCAGCAGCTTGGCAGGGGAGATCGGGGAGCTGTTTTTT. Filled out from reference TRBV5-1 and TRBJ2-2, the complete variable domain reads KAGVTQTPRYLIKTRGQQVTLSCSPISGHRSVSWYQQTPGQGLQFLFEYFSETQRNKGNFPGRFSGRQFSNSRSEMNVSTLELGDSALYLCASSLAGEIGELFFGEGSRLTVL.